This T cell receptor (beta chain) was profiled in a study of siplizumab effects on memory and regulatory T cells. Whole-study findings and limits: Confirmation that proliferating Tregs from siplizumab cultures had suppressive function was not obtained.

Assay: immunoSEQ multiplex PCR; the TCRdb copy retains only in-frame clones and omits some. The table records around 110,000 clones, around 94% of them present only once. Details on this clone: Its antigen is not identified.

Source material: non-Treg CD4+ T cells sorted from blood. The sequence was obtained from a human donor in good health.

The CDR3 DNA reads TGCGCCAGCAGCCAATTTCCTCTCCAAGAGACCCAGTACTTC. Protein product: CASSQFPLQETQYF. The chain is built from TRBV4-1 and TRBJ2-5; D is uncertain. CDR1 MGHRA and CDR2 YSYEKL come from the germline V gene. Trimming left V 2 bases short and J 1 base short, with 8 bases between. The CDR3 is 14 residues long.